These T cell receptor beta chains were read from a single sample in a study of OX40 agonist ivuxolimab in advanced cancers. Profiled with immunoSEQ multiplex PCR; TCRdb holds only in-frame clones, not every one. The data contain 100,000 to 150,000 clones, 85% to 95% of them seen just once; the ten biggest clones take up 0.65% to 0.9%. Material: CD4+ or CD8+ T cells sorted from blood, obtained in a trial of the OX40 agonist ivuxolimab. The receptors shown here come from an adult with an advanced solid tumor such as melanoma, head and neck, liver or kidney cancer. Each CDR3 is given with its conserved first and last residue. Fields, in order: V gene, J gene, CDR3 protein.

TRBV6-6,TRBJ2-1,CASSYTGAANEQFF
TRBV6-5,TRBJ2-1,CASALNFF
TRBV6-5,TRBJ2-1,CASSESGSPYNEQFF
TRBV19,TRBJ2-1,CASSQSTSYNEQFF
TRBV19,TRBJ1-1,CASDNIGSWATEAFF
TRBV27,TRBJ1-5,CASGRRGGEPQHF
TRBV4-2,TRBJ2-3,CASSQVLAGGPDTQYF
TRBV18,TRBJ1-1,CASSPGENTEAFF
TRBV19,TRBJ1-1,CASSREWGPLTEAFF
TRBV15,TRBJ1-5,CATSREEARRNQPQHF
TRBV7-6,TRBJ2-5,CASSLLTSGSIQETQYF
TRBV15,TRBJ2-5,CATRTGLVGETQYF
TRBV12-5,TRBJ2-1,CASGLSGVSYNEQFF
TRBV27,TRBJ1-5,CASSLSNRVGNQPQHF
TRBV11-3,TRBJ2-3,CASSLELAGSTDTQYF
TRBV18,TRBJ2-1,CASSPFSAVGYNEQFF
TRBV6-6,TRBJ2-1,CASSYEAGGRNNEQFF
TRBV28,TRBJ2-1,CATDRTYNEQFF
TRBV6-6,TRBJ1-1,CASSYLRQGIEAFF
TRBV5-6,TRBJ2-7,CASSLFRDRAYEQYF
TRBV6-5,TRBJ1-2,CASSYESGGDYGYTF
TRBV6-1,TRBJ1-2,CASSEQQAGYYGYTF
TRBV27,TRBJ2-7,CASSLRGLGYEQYF
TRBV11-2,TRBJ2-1,CASSPTGYNEQFF
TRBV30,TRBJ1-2,CAWRVDGNYGYTF
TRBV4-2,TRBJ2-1,CASSHSGQGNEQFF
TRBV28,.,CASSLLDGREDEQYF
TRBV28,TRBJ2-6,CASSLQQFSGANVLTF
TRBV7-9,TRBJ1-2,CASSILDRGYGYTF
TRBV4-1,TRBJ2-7,CASSLAQSSYEQYF
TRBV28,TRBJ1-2,CASRQGFGYTF
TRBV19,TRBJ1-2,CASSRSSGGGLGYTF
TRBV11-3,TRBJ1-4,CASSLVQDEKLFF
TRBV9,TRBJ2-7,CASSAPRDGGYAEQYF
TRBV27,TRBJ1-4,CASSSGPGQGNEKLFF
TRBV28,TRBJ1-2,CASSLGGQEAYGYTF
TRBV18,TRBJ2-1,CASSPPGLANNEQFF
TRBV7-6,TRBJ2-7,CASSSEAGGGEQYF
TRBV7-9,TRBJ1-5,CASSLNSGYQPQHF
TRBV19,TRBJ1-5,CASTRGGKGGQPQHF
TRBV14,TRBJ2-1,CASSQDWRDEQFF
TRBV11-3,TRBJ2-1,CASSLGTSGIYEQFF